The 9 T cell receptor beta chains in this list originate from one sample, sequenced in a study of T cell responses to AZD1222 COVID-19 vaccine. The assay was immunoSEQ multiplex PCR, and TCRdb's table has in-frame clones only and misses some. The sample has around 78,000 clones; 90% are singletons. The specimen comprised peripheral blood, sampled 28 days after the second AZD1222 dose. The receptors shown here come from an adult who received the AZD1222 COVID-19 vaccine.

V and J are TRBV4-3 and TRBJ2-5; 11 bases line up with TRBD2. With 0 bases clipped from V and 5 bases from J, the junction kept 11 bases outside the gene matches. From germline, CDR1 is LGHNA and CDR2 YSLEER. The CDR3 is 18 residues long. CDR3 protein: CASSQEGGLAGGWETQYF. CDR3 sequence (DNA): TGCGCCAGCAGCCAAGAAGGTGGGCTAGCGGGGGGTTGGGAGACCCAGTACTTC.

This chain uses TRBV5-1 with TRBJ2-7; D remains ambiguous. This CDR3 comprises 14 residues. V dropped 6 bases and J dropped 2 bases, with 15 bases sitting between them. CDR1 is SGHRS and CDR2 is YFSETQ in the germline V gene. In DNA, the CDR3 is TGCGCCAGCAAGGATTCGGGCGGCCCCTACGAGCAGTACTTC. Amino acids: CASKDSGGPYEQYF. The variable domain in full, completed from reference TRBV5-1 and TRBJ2-7, reads KAGVTQTPRYLIKTRGQQVTLSCSPISGHRSVSWYQQTPGQGLQFLFEYFSETQRNKGNFPGRFSGRQFSNSRSEMNVSTLELGDSALYLCASKDSGGPYEQYFGPGTRLTVT.

This clone occurred a few times. V is TRBV28 and J is TRBJ2-7; D possibly corresponds to TRBD1 (6 bases). V was pared by 1 base and J by 1 base, with 14 bases between. The length of the CDR3 is 16 residues. Germline V CDR1 and CDR2: MDHEN, SYDVKM. The CDR3 sequence is CASSLSWRTVSYEQYF. The CDR3 nucleotides read TGTGCCAGCAGTTTATCGTGGCGGACAGTATCCTACGAGCAGTACTTC.

The gene calls are TRBV7-3 and TRBJ2-2; 9 bases align to TRBD2. The J segment lost 4 bases and the V segment lost 4 bases, leaving 7 bases of the junction unmatched. This CDR3 contains 16 residues. Germline V CDR1 and CDR2: SGHTA, FQGTGA. The CDR3 DNA is TGTGCCAGCAGCTCCCAGACTAGCGGTCGCACCGGGGAGCTGTTTTTT. Encoded protein: CASSSQTSGRTGELFF.

This clone has only a few counts. This chain uses TRBV28 with TRBJ2-7; maybe TRBD1 (5 bases). Trimming took 4 bases from V and 6 from J, leaving 13 bases between them. There are 13 residues in the CDR3. Germline values: CDR1 MDHEN, CDR2 SYDVKM. In nucleotides, the CDR3 is TGTGCCAGCAGTTCCATCCGACAGAGCGAGCAGTACTTC. This sequence encodes CASSSIRQSEQYF.

This chain links TRBV4-1 with TRBJ1-3; D remains unclear. Germline V gene data show CDR1 as MGHRA and CDR2 as YSYEKL. The V end lost 3 bases, the J end lost 0 bases, and 6 bases lay between the germline ends. CDR3 length equals 14 residues. The CDR3 coding sequence is TGCGCCAGCAGCCAGCCCGCCTCTGGAAACACCATATATTTT. This sequence encodes CASSQPASGNTIYF.

The CDR3 sequence: CASSLGRASQETQYF. In nucleotides, the CDR3 is TGTGCCAGCAGCCTCGGACGGGCGTCACAAGAGACCCAGTACTTC. This chain joins TRBV7-6 and TRBJ2-5, with unresolved D. Germline V gene data show CDR1 as SGHVS and CDR2 as FNYEAQ. V was shortened by 5 bases and J by 2 bases, with 15 bases between the two germline ends. The CDR3 contains 15 residues. The whole variable domain, filled in from reference TRBV7-6 and TRBJ2-5, reads GAGVSQSPRYKVTKRGQDVALRCDPISGHVSLYWYRQALGQGPEFLTYFNYEAQQDKSGLPNDRFSAERPEGSISTLTIQRTEQRDSAMYRCASSLGRASQETQYFGPGTRLLVL.

J is TRBJ2-1 and V is TRBV18; D ambiguous. The CDR3 totals 12 residues. V gave up 3 bases and J gave up 10 bases, with 10 bases separating them. CDR1 and CDR2 from the germline V gene are KGHSH and LQKENI. CDR3 sequence (DNA): TGTGCCAGCTCACCCCGCGAGGTAGAGCAGTTCTTC. Translated, it gives CASSPREVEQFF.

J is TRBJ2-1 and V is TRBV7-9; tentatively, D is TRBD2 (6 bases). This CDR3 has 15 amino acids. The germline CDR1 and CDR2 sequences are SEHNR and FQNEAQ (reference sequence). Between the trimmed V and J ends, which lost 3 bases and 9 bases, there was a span of 18 bases. CDR3 sequence reads: CASSFGQTGDGEQFF. The DNA of the CDR3 is TGTGCCAGCAGCTTCGGACAAACGGGGGACGGTGAGCAGTTCTTC. Drawing the rest from reference TRBV7-9 and TRBJ2-1, the complete variable domain is DTGVSQNPRHKITKRGQNVTFRCDPISEHNRLYWYRQTLGQGPEFLTYFQNEAQLEKSRLLSDRFSAERPKGSFSTLEIQRTEQGDSAMYLCASSFGQTGDGEQFFGPGTRLTVL.